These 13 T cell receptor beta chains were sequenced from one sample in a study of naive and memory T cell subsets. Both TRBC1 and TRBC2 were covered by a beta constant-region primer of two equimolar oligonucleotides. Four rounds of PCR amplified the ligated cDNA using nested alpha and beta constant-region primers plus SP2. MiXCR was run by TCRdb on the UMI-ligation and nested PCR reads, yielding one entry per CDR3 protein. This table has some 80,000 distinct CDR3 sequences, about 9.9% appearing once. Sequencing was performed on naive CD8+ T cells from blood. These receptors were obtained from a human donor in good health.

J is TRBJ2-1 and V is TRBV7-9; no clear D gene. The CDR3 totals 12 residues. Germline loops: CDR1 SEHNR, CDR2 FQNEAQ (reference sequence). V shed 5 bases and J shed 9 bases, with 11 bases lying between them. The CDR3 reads CASSPLDTEQFF. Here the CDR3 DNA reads TGTGCCAGCAGCCCATTGGATACTGAGCAGTTCTTC. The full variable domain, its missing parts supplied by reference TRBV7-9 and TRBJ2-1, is DTGVSQNPRHKITKRGQNVTFRCDPISEHNRLYWYRQTLGQGPEFLTYFQNEAQLEKSRLLSDRFSAERPKGSFSTLEIQRTEQGDSAMYLCASSPLDTEQFFGPGTRLTVL.

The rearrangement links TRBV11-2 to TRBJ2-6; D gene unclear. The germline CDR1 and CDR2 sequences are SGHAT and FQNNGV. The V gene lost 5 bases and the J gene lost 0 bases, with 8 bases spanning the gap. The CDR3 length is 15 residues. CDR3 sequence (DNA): TGTGCCAGCAGCGCCAGCTACTCTGGGGCCAACGTCCTGACTTTC. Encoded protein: CASSASYSGANVLTF.

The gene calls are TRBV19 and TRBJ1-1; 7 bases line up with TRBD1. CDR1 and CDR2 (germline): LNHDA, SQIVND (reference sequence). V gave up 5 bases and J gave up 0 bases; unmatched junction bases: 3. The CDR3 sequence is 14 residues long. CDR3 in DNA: TGTGCCAGTAGTTCGGACAGGCTGAACACTGAAGCTTTCTTT. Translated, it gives CASSSDRLNTEAFF.

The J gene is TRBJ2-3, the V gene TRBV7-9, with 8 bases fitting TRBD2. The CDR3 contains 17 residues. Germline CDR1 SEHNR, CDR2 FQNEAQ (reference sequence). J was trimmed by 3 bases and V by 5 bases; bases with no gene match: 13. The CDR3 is CASSKPGAGAGTDTQYF. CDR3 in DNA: TGTGCCAGCAGCAAGCCGGGAGCGGGAGCCGGTACAGATACGCAGTATTTT.

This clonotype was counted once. CDR3: CASGIQGLLEQYF. CDR3 nucleotides: TGTGCCAGCGGGATACAGGGTCTCCTCGAGCAGTACTTC. V and J are TRBV6-4 and TRBJ2-7, with D maybe TRBD1 (6 bases). This CDR3 is built from 13 residues. V was pared by 8 bases and J by 6 bases, with 17 bases between. Germline CDR1 reads MRHNA; CDR2 reads SNTAGT.

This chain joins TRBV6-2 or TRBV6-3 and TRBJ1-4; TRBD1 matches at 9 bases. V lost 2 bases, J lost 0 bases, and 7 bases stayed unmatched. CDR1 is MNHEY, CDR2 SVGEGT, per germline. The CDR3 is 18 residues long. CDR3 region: CASSYDRDREPTNEKLFF. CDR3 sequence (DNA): TGTGCCAGCAGTTACGATCGGGACAGGGAACCAACTAATGAAAAACTGTTTTTT.

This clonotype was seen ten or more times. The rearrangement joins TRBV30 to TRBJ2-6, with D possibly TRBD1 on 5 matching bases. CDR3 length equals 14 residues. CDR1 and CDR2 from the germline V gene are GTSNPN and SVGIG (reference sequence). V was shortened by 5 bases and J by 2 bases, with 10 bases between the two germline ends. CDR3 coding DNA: TGTGCCTGGGACAGCGCGGCTGGGGCCAACGTCCTGACTTTC. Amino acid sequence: CAWDSAAGANVLTF. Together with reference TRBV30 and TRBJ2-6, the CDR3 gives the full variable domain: SQTIHQWPATLVQPVGSPLSLECTVEGTSNPNLYWYRQAAGRGLQLLFYSVGIGQISSEVPQNLSASRPQDRQFILSSKKLLLSDSGFYLCAWDSAAGANVLTFGAGSRLTVL.

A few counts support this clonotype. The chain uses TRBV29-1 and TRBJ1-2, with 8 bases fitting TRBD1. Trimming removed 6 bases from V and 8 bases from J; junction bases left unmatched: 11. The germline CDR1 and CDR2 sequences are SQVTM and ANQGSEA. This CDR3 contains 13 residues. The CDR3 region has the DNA TGCAGCGTCGATCAGGGGGCTGCGAGCGGCTACACCTTC. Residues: CSVDQGAASGYTF.

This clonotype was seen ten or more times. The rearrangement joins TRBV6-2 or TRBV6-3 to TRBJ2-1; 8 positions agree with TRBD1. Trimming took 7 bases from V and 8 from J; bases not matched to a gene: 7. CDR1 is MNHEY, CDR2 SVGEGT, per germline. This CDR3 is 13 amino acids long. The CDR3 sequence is CASTRTGSHEQFF. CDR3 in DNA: TGTGCCAGCACGCGGACAGGGTCCCATGAGCAGTTCTTC.

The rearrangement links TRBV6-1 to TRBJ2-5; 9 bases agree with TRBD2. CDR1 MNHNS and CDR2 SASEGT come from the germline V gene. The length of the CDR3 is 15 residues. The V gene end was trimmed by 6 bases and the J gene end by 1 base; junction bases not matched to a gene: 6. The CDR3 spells CASRVGGRAQETQYF. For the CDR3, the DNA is TGTGCCAGCAGGGTTGGCGGGAGGGCCCAAGAGACCCAGTACTTC.

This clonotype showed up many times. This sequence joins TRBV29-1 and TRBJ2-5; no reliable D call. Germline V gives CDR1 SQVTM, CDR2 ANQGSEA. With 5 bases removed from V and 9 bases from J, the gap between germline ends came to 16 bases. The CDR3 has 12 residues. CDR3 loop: CSVYEMVTSQYF. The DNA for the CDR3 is TGCAGCGTTTATGAAATGGTGACGTCCCAGTACTTC.

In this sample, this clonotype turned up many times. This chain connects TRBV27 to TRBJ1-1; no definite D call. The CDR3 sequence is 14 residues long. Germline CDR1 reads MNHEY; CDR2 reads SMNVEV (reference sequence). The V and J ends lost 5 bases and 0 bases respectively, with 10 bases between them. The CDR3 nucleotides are TGTGCCAGCAGTCAGTCGGCTGTGAACACTGAAGCTTTCTTT. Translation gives CASSQSAVNTEAFF.

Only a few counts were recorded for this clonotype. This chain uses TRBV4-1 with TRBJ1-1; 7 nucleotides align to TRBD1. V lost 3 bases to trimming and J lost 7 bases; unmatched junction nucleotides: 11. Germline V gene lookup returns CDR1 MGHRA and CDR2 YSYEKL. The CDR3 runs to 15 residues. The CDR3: CASSQGGGGRREAFF. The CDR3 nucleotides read TGCGCCAGCAGCCAGGGAGGGGGCGGGCGGCGTGAAGCTTTCTTT.